These 21 T cell receptor beta chains came from one sample sequenced in a study of blood T cell repertoires in COVID-19. This table comes from immunoSEQ multiplex PCR, and its TCRdb copy is limited to in-frame clones, with some not included. The sample holds about 160,000 clones, about four fifths seen once. Sequencing was carried out using peripheral blood. The source is a man between 65 and 80 years old who had recovered from COVID-19.

The chain is built from TRBV21-1 and TRBJ2-1; no check of the table's D call, TRBD2, against the DNA was made. TRBV21-1 is a known pseudogene. The CDR3 length is 15 residues. Here the CDR3 reads CASITALAGLDEQFF. The CDR3 DNA sequence: TGTGCCAGCATAACGGCGCTAGCGGGATTGGATGAGCAGTTCTTC.

This clone was detected once. The CDR3 region is CSVEGLIGVPGELFF. In DNA, the CDR3 is TGCAGCGTTGAAGGTCTAATAGGAGTTCCCGGGGAGCTGTTTTTT. J is TRBJ2-2 and V is TRBV29-1; no reliable D call. This CDR3 region has 15 residues. Germline V gives CDR1 SQVTM, CDR2 ANQGSEA. Trimming stripped 1 base from V and 6 bases from J, with 15 bases between.

The chain employs TRBV5-1 and TRBJ2-5, with 7 positions matching TRBD2. This CDR3 contains 13 residues. After removal of 2 bases from V and 5 bases from J, the junction contained 3 bases not matched to a gene. Germline values: CDR1 SGHRS, CDR2 YFSETQ. The CDR3 is CASSLSGTETQYF. As DNA, the CDR3 is TGCGCCAGCAGCTTAAGCGGGACGGAGACCCAGTACTTC.

This rearrangement joins TRBV12-5 to TRBJ2-1, with 9 bases aligning to TRBD1. The junction had 6 bases not matched to a gene; V was cut back by 6 bases and J by 6 bases. This CDR3 spans 14 amino acids. Germline loops: CDR1 LGHNT, CDR2 FRNRAP. For the CDR3, the DNA is TGTGCTAGTGGCCTGACAGGGGGGGGCAATGAGCAGTTCTTC. Translated: CASGLTGGGNEQFF.

This CDR3 is CASKNPARGNQPQHF. CDR3 bases: TGTGCCAGCAAGAATCCGGCCAGGGGGAATCAGCCCCAGCATTTT. The J gene is TRBJ1-5, the V gene TRBV28; 7 bases align to TRBD1. Germline lookup yields CDR1 MDHEN and CDR2 SYDVKM. The CDR3 contains 15 residues. With 7 bases clipped from V and 4 bases from J, the junction kept 10 bases outside the gene matches.

Many counts were recorded for this clone. The V and J genes are TRBV10-1 and TRBJ1-4; 9 bases match TRBD1. Germline V gene data show CDR1 as WNHNN and CDR2 as SYGVQD (reference sequence). The J segment lost 8 bases and the V segment lost 3 bases, leaving 7 bases of the junction unmatched. This CDR3 comprises 15 residues. The chain's CDR3 is CASSDPRTGDEKLFF. CDR3 nucleotides: TGCGCCAGCAGTGACCCGAGGACAGGGGACGAAAAACTGTTTTTT.

This chain links TRBV5-6 with TRBJ2-7; 8 bases map to TRBD1. Trimming removed 6 bases from V and 7 bases from J; junction bases left unmatched: 9. The CDR3 is 13 amino acids. The germline CDR1 and CDR2 sequences are SGHDT and YYEEEE. CDR3 nucleotide sequence: TGTGCCAGCACCCGGACAGGGCCCGGGGAGCAGTACTTC. As protein: CASTRTGPGEQYF.

The chain combines TRBV6-2 or TRBV6-3 with TRBJ2-3, with a possible D match to TRBD1 (5 bases). Germline V gene sequence: CDR1 MNHEY, CDR2 SVGEGT. The CDR3 extends over 14 amino acids. V dropped 4 bases and J dropped 6 bases, with 14 bases sitting between them. CDR3 in DNA: TGTGCCAGCAGTTTAGGCAGGGCCGCGGATACGCAGTATTTT. This sequence encodes CASSLGRAADTQYF.

The rearrangement joins TRBV12-3 or TRBV12-4 to TRBJ2-7; D remains unclear. The CDR3 contains 12 residues. Deletions cut 3 bases from V and 3 bases from J, with 6 bases between. The CDR3 reads CASSLGSYEQYF. CDR3 sequence (DNA): TGTGCCAGCAGTTTGGGCAGCTACGAGCAGTACTTC.

This rearrangement joins TRBV5-1 to TRBJ1-3, with 9 bases matching TRBD1. This CDR3 has 18 amino acids. Germline CDR1 is SGHRS and CDR2 is YFSETQ. The ends lost 4 bases at V and 2 bases at J; junction bases unmatched: 13. The CDR3 is CASSIGQGKVSAGNTIYF. The CDR3 nucleotides are TGCGCCAGCAGCATAGGACAGGGGAAGGTATCCGCTGGAAACACCATATATTTT.

The gene calls are TRBV23-1 and TRBJ1-1; D not resolved. TRBV23-1 is classed as an ORF, of uncertain function. CDR3 size: 18 residues. The V end lost 0 bases, the J end lost 0 bases, and 17 bases lay between the germline ends. CDR3 region: CASSQSTALYPVNTEAFF. CDR3 bases: TGCGCCAGCAGTCAATCGACGGCACTATACCCCGTGAACACTGAAGCTTTCTTT.

V is TRBV6-2 or TRBV6-3 and J is TRBJ1-2; 9 bases agree with TRBD1. CDR1 MNHEY and CDR2 SVGEGT come from the germline V gene. This CDR3 region has 17 residues. With V trimmed by 2 bases and J by 6 bases, 13 bases remained unmatched. The CDR3 nucleotides are TGTGCCAGCAGTTACCGAACAGGGGGCGTCAGTAATGATGGCTACACCTTC. The encoded protein is CASSYRTGGVSNDGYTF.

In its sample, this clone was seen a few times. This rearrangement joins TRBV7-2 to TRBJ2-5; 9 bases are a match to TRBD1. CDR1 is SGHTA and CDR2 is FQGNSA in the germline V gene. The CDR3 totals 13 residues. V shed 6 bases and J 4 bases; nucleotides not matched to a gene: 3. In DNA form, the CDR3 reads TGTGCCAGCAGGAGGACAGGGGCAGAGACCCAGTACTTC. Protein product: CASRRTGAETQYF.

This clone was observed a handful of times. V gene TRBV2 combines with J gene TRBJ2-1; 12 nucleotides match TRBD2. The CDR3 length is 14 residues. Germline V gives CDR1 SNHLY, CDR2 FYNNEI. J gave up 7 bases and V 5 bases, and 3 bases lay outside the gene matches. In DNA form, the CDR3 reads TGTGCCAGCAGTAGACTAGCGGGAGTAAATGAGCAGTTCTTC. It codes for CASSRLAGVNEQFF.

This chain joins TRBV4-3 and TRBJ1-6; tentative D call: TRBD1 (5 bases). Germline values: CDR1 LGHNA, CDR2 YSLEER. The CDR3 covers 18 residues. V was pared by 4 bases and J by 5 bases, with 21 bases between. The CDR3 spells CASSRHRGGSGDNSPLHF. The CDR3 DNA reads TGCGCCAGCAGCCGGCACCGGGGGGGGAGTGGGGATAATTCACCCCTCCACTTT.

CDR3 sequence (DNA): TGTGCCATCAGTGAGAGGTTAGCTGGAGATACGCAGTATTTT. This sequence encodes CAISERLAGDTQYF. The chain employs TRBV10-3 and TRBJ2-3; D is uncertain. This CDR3 region has 14 residues. Trimming shortened V by 2 bases and J by 5 bases, and 11 bases separated the two germline ends. Germline assignment: CDR1 ENHRY and CDR2 SYGVKD.

The sample holds many counts of this clone. The chain uses TRBV19 and TRBJ2-1, with 8 nucleotides matching TRBD1. J was trimmed by 4 bases and V by 10 bases; bases with no gene match: 15. Germline CDR1 and CDR2: LNHDA and SQIVND (reference sequence). The CDR3 length is 16 residues. The DNA of the CDR3 is TGTGCCACCGGAGGGGAGAGGACAGGGAATTACAATGAGCAGTTCTTC. Translation gives CATGGERTGNYNEQFF.

This clone has a single count. CDR3 sequence (DNA): TGTGCCAGCAGCTCCAGGGAGACTAGCGGGCCTAGAGGGTTGACCGGGGAGCTGTTTTTT. Translated: CASSSRETSGPRGLTGELFF. The chain uses TRBV13 and TRBJ2-2, with 10 bases aligning to TRBD2. CDR1 is PRHDT, CDR2 FYEKMQ, per germline (reference sequence). The CDR3 has 20 residues. V shed 4 bases, J shed 5 bases, and the junction held 19 bases outside the gene matches.

This clone was seen more than once but under ten times. The CDR3 bases are TGTGCCAGCAACCGGGGAGGGGGAGGGACCCAGTACTTC. As protein: CASNRGGGGTQYF. The rearrangement joins TRBV9 to TRBJ2-5; tentatively, D is TRBD2 (7 bases). This CDR3 comprises 13 residues. Between the trimmed V and J ends, which lost 6 bases and 7 bases, there was a span of 16 bases. Germline CDR1 and CDR2: SGDLS and YYNGEE.

This clone was recorded once. The rearrangement uses TRBV7-6 and TRBJ2-1, with 10 bases identical to TRBD2. The CDR3 extends over 17 amino acids. Unmatched junction bases numbered 10, after V lost 5 bases and J lost 3 bases. Germline V gives CDR1 SGHVS, CDR2 FNYEAQ. The CDR3: CASSPLSGRPVYNEQFF. In DNA, the CDR3 is TGTGCCAGCAGCCCCCTTAGCGGGAGGCCCGTCTACAATGAGCAGTTCTTC.

V is TRBV3-1 (or the pseudogene TRBV3-2) and J is TRBJ2-1; D remains ambiguous. The CDR3 length is 15 residues. Trimming removed 7 bases from V and 4 bases from J, with 17 bases in between. Per germline, CDR1 LGHDT and CDR2 YNNKEL (reference sequence). CDR3 loop: CASTSKERSYNEQFF. In nucleotides, the CDR3 is TGTGCCAGCACCTCCAAGGAGAGGTCGTACAATGAGCAGTTCTTC.